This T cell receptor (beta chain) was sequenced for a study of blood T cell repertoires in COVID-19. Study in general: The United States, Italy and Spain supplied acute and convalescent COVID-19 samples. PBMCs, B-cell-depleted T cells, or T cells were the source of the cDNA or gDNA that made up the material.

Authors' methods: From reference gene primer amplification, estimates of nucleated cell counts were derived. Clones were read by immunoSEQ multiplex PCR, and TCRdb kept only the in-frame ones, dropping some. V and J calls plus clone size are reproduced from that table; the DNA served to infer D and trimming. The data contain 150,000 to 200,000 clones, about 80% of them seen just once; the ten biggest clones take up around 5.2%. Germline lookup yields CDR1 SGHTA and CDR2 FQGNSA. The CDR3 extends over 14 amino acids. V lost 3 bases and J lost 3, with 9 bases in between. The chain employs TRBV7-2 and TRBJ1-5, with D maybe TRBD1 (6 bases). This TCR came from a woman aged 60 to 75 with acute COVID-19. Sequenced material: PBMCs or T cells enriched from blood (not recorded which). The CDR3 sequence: CASSLDSYNQPQHF. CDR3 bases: TGTGCCAGCAGCTTGGACAGCTACAATCAGCCCCAGCATTTT.